Listed below are T cell receptor beta chains from one sample, sequenced in a study of T cell responses to AZD1222 COVID-19 vaccine. Measured with immunoSEQ multiplex PCR; TCRdb has only the in-frame clones, and not every one. The sample contains more than 150,000 clones, around 90% of which appear only once. The sample consisted of peripheral blood, taken 28 days after the second AZD1222 dose. The receptor source for this set is an adult who received the AZD1222 COVID-19 vaccine. CDR3s include the opening cysteine and the closing phenylalanine or tryptophan. The D gene is left open where the match is weak. Clone size is not always given. Where it is, it says once, few, many or a class for expanded clones.

cdr3_length j_call v_call d_call clone_size cdr3_aa cdr3_nt
15 TRBJ1-1 TRBV7-2 NA once CASSLTRVRQTEAFF TGTGCCAGCAGCTTAACGCGCGTTCGACAGACTGAAGCTTTCTTT
13 TRBJ2-1 TRBV28 TRBD2 once CASSLPGGNEQFF TGTGCCAGCAGTTTACCGGGGGGAAATGAGCAGTTCTTC
14 TRBJ1-4 TRBV30 TRBD1 NA CAWSVTGGSEKLFF TGTGCCTGGAGTGTGACAGGGGGAAGTGAAAAACTGTTTTTT
15 TRBJ1-6 TRBV7-2 NA NA CASSLTEVLARPLHF TGTGCCAGCAGCTTGACGGAGGTTCTCGCTAGGCCCCTCCACTTT
16 TRBJ2-7 TRBV7-9 TRBD1 NA CASSGRPGQGAHEQYF TGTGCCAGCAGCGGGAGACCAGGACAGGGCGCCCACGAGCAGTACTTC
12 TRBJ1-1 TRBV6-5 NA once CASSEGWAEAFF TGTGCCAGCAGCGAGGGGTGGGCTGAAGCTTTCTTT
16 TRBJ2-3 TRBV3-1/TRBV3-2 TRBD2 NA CASSQGTSGRADTQYF TGTGCCAGCAGCCAAGGGACTAGCGGGAGAGCAGATACGCAGTATTTT
13 TRBJ2-3 TRBV4-1 NA NA CASSQFGAGTQYF TGCGCCAGCAGCCAATTCGGGGCGGGGACGCAGTATTTT
16 TRBJ2-2 TRBV11-3 TRBD1 NA CASSKPGQGYTGELFF TGTGCCAGCAGCAAGCCGGGACAGGGCTACACCGGGGAGCTGTTTTTT
15 TRBJ2-5 TRBV11-2 NA NA CASSLGAGAGETQYF TGTGCCAGCAGCTTAGGGGCCGGGGCCGGAGAGACCCAGTACTTC
15 TRBJ1-5 TRBV5-3 NA NA CARSPGRAGDQPQHF TGTGCCAGAAGCCCCGGGAGGGCAGGCGATCAGCCCCAGCATTTT
14 TRBJ2-1 TRBV5-8 TRBD2 once CASSLWGLAGRQFF TGTGCCAGCAGCTTGTGGGGGCTAGCGGGAAGGCAGTTCTTC
15 TRBJ2-2 TRBV5-1 NA NA CASNTGSKRTGELFF TGCGCCAGCAACACGGGATCTAAGAGGACCGGGGAGCTGTTTTTT
8 TRBJ2-7 TRBV7-9 NA NA CATYEQYF TGTGCCACCTACGAGCAGTACTTC
16 TRBJ1-2 TRBV4-1 NA NA CASSQVGAGQDPMKTF TGCGCCAGCAGCCAAGTGGGTGCGGGGCAGGACCCTATGAAGACCTTC
15 TRBJ1-5 TRBV3-1/TRBV3-2 NA NA CASKRETGNYQPQHF TGTGCCAGCAAACGCGAGACAGGAAATTATCAGCCCCAGCATTTT
15 TRBJ2-3 TRBV6-5 NA NA CASSYSTGRTDTQYF TGTGCCAGCAGTTACTCGACAGGTCGGACAGATACGCAGTATTTT
15 TRBJ1-2 TRBV5-5 NA NA CASSPPQSANYGYTF TGTGCCAGCAGCCCGCCACAATCGGCTAACTATGGCTACACCTTC
16 TRBJ1-1 TRBV5-6 TRBD1 NA CASSAGSGQGRGEAFF TGTGCCAGCAGCGCGGGGTCGGGACAGGGGAGGGGTGAAGCTTTCTTT
13 TRBJ1-4 TRBV24-1 NA NA CATIGRGPRKLFF TGTGCCACCATAGGCAGGGGCCCGAGAAAACTGTTTTTT
14 TRBJ1-6 TRBV30 NA NA CAWMVQGYNSPLHF TGTGCCTGGATGGTGCAGGGCTATAATTCACCCCTCCACTTT
14 TRBJ1-2 TRBV6-5 NA NA CASSYSGQNYGYTF TGTGCCAGCAGTTACTCTGGACAAAACTATGGCTACACCTTC
13 TRBJ1-5 TRBV6-5 TRBD1 NA CASGTGGNQPQHF TGTGCCAGCGGGACAGGAGGCAATCAGCCCCAGCATTTT
15 TRBJ1-5 TRBV2 NA once CASSPDRNSNQPQHF TGTGCCAGCAGCCCCGACAGGAATAGCAATCAGCCCCAGCATTTT
13 TRBJ1-2 TRBV9 TRBD1 NA CASSALTGTGYTF TGTGCCAGCAGCGCCTTGACAGGGACGGGCTACACCTTC
16 TRBJ2-5 TRBV14 TRBD1 NA CASSQGLGQGRETQYF TGTGCCAGCAGCCAAGGTCTGGGACAGGGTCGTGAGACCCAGTACTTC
14 TRBJ2-3 TRBV6-5 TRBD2 NA CASSLAGKVDTQYF TGTGCCAGCAGTTTAGCGGGAAAAGTAGATACGCAGTATTTT
19 TRBJ2-1 TRBV24-1 TRBD1 once CATSDTRTGWRNSYNEQFF TGTGCCACCAGTGATACACGGACAGGGTGGAGGAACTCCTACAATGAGCAGTTCTTC
16 TRBJ2-6 TRBV5-4 NA NA CASSIPASPGANVLTF TGTGCCAGCAGCATCCCCGCGAGCCCTGGGGCCAACGTCCTGACTTTC
14 TRBJ2-3 TRBV19 NA NA CASCAAGHTDTQYF TGTGCCAGTTGTGCGGCGGGGCACACAGATACGCAGTATTTT
13 TRBJ2-7 TRBV7-2 NA once CASSLARDYEQYF TGTGCCAGCAGCTTAGCCAGGGACTACGAGCAGTACTTC
16 TRBJ2-1 TRBV27 NA NA CASSLVWRAAYNEQFF TGTGCCAGCAGTTTGGTTTGGAGGGCCGCCTACAATGAGCAGTTCTTC
16 TRBJ2-2 TRBV7-3 NA once CASSSQPSTATGELFF TGTGCCAGCAGTAGCCAACCAAGTACAGCCACCGGGGAGCTGTTTTTT
15 TRBJ2-7 TRBV9 NA NA CASSVDPQGYGEQYF TGTGCCAGCAGCGTAGACCCTCAGGGTTATGGAGAGCAGTACTTC
20 TRBJ2-2 TRBV30 NA NA CAWSRGRLGAVHSNTGELFF TGTGCCTGGAGTCGTGGGAGGTTGGGGGCGGTCCATTCGAACACCGGGGAGCTGTTTTTT
11 TRBJ2-7 TRBV5-6 NA NA CASSWGNEQYF TGTGCCAGCAGCTGGGGGAACGAGCAGTACTTC
14 TRBJ2-1 TRBV12-5 NA NA CASGSQAAYNEQFF TGTGCTAGTGGTTCCCAAGCGGCCTACAATGAGCAGTTCTTC